This TCR beta chain was retrieved from a study of T cell responses to AZD1222 COVID-19 vaccine. Overall study results and limits: The study identified only 6 or 7 AZD1222 recipients as seropositive at baseline. Most donors were white British and more were female, and clonal diversity was possibly underestimated. Repertoire collection took place solely once the T cell response had peaked.

V shed 3 bases and J shed 7 bases, with 14 bases lying between them. CDR1 is SGHRS, CDR2 YFSETQ, per germline. This CDR3 has 15 amino acids. Points on this clone: Its antigen is unidentified.

Method: immunoSEQ multiplex PCR; TCRdb's copy keeps in-frame clones and lacks some. The sample holds under 200,000 clones, around 94% seen once. Sequences were derived from peripheral blood, sampled on day 0 of AZD1222 vaccination. The sequence derives from an adult in good health. The V call is TRBV5-1, the J call TRBJ1-6; the D is unclear. CDR3 sequence reads: CASSSSPDRNSPLHF. As DNA, the CDR3 is TGCGCCAGCAGCTCTAGTCCCGATCGAAATTCACCCCTCCACTTT.